The 27 T cell receptor beta chains below come from one sample, sequenced in a study of OX40 agonist ivuxolimab in advanced cancers. Sequencing used immunoSEQ multiplex PCR; TCRdb keeps in-frame clones, though not all of them. Of tens of thousands of clones in the sample, about 88% are singletons; the top ten hold roughly 30%. The specimen comprised CD4+ or CD8+ T cells sorted from blood, sampled in a trial of the OX40 agonist ivuxolimab. These receptors all stem from an adult with an advanced solid tumor such as melanoma, head and neck, liver or kidney cancer.

This clone was picked up a small number of times. The rearrangement uses TRBV6-6 and TRBJ2-3; no reliable D call. Deletions cut 5 bases from V and 1 base from J, with 10 bases between. The CDR3 is 14 amino acids. Germline V CDR1 and CDR2: MNHNY, SVGAGI (reference sequence). The CDR3 region is CASSSTRGTDTQYF. Written as DNA, the CDR3 is TGTGCCAGCAGTAGCACAAGAGGCACAGATACGCAGTATTTT.

In DNA, the CDR3 is TGTGCCAGCAGCTCCGGTGGAGGCAAAAACATTCAGTACTTC. It encodes CASSSGGGKNIQYF. The chain carries TRBV5-4 and TRBJ2-4; tentative D call: TRBD2 (5 bases). Germline V gives CDR1 SGHNT, CDR2 YYREEE (reference sequence). The CDR3 is made up of 14 amino acids. Trimming took off 3 bases at V and 3 bases at J, with 10 bases between the two ends.

The chain combines TRBV2 with TRBJ2-7, with TRBD2 as a possible D gene (6 bases). Germline V gene data show CDR1 as SNHLY and CDR2 as FYNNEI. V was clipped by 6 bases and J by 0 bases, with 9 bases between them. The length of the CDR3 is 13 residues. Written as DNA, the CDR3 is TGTGCCAGCAGCGCGGGGTTCTCCTACGAGCAGTACTTC. Encoded protein: CASSAGFSYEQYF.

The chain carries TRBV29-1 and TRBJ2-2, with 9 nucleotides matching TRBD1. There are 14 residues in the CDR3. Germline V gene data show CDR1 as SQVTM and CDR2 as ANQGSEA. Losses at the gene ends were 3 bases for V and 3 bases for J; bases not matched to a gene: 2. The CDR3, as DNA: TGCAGCGTTGAGGACAGGGGCGACACCGGGGAGCTGTTTTTT. It codes for CSVEDRGDTGELFF.

In this sample, this clone turned up once. The V and J genes are TRBV10-1 and TRBJ2-3; 7 positions match TRBD2. V gave up 4 bases and J gave up 6 bases; unmatched junction bases: 4. The CDR3 has 13 amino acids. Germline V gives CDR1 WNHNN, CDR2 SYGVQD (reference sequence). The CDR3 reads CASSGTSDDTQYF. CDR3 in DNA: TGCGCCAGCAGTGGGACTAGTGACGATACGCAGTATTTT.

The chain combines TRBV11-1 with TRBJ2-7; D is perhaps TRBD2 (6 bases). V dropped 5 bases and J dropped 0 bases, with 14 bases sitting between them. CDR3 length: 15 residues. CDR1 is SGHAT, CDR2 FQDESV, per germline (reference sequence). The CDR3 region is CASSPGVGGSYEQYF. The CDR3 region has the DNA TGTGCCAGCAGCCCCGGGGTGGGGGGCTCCTACGAGCAGTACTTC.

This clone was picked up a small number of times. The CDR3 region is CATQEDSYNEQFF. The CDR3 DNA is TGTGCCACACAGGAAGACTCCTACAATGAGCAGTTCTTC. The genes are TRBV28 and TRBJ2-1; tentative D call: TRBD1 (5 bases). Trimming left V 10 bases short and J 0 bases short, with 10 bases between. CDR3 size: 13 residues. Germline assignment: CDR1 MDHEN and CDR2 SYDVKM.

The chain links TRBV4-2 to TRBJ2-7, with a tentative D call TRBD1 (6 bases). V was trimmed by 0 bases and J by 4 bases, leaving 13 bases between them. Per the germline V gene, CDR1 is LGHNA and CDR2 is YNFKEQ. This CDR3 region has 15 residues. In DNA, the CDR3 is TGTGCCAGCAGCCAAGATCTAGGGCAGGGGTACGAGCAGTACTTC. Its translation is CASSQDLGQGYEQYF.

V and J are TRBV14 and TRBJ2-1; 12 bases match TRBD1. CDR3 length: 14 residues. CDR1 and CDR2 from the germline V gene are SGHDN and FVKESK. V shed 3 bases, J shed 10 bases, and the junction held 4 bases outside the gene matches. The CDR3 coding sequence is TGTGCCAGCAGCCACCGGGACAGGGGGCTGGAGCAGTTCTTC. It encodes CASSHRDRGLEQFF.

J is TRBJ2-5 and V is TRBV9; D ambiguous. The V gene's germline CDR1 is SGDLS and CDR2 YYNGEE. This CDR3 spans 15 amino acids. V was trimmed by 4 bases and J by 1 base, leaving 14 bases between them. CDR3 sequence (DNA): TGTGCCAGCAGCCTCGGGCCTCGATCCCAAGAGACCCAGTACTTC. Translation: CASSLGPRSQETQYF.

V usage is TRBV12-2 and J usage is TRBJ2-3; the table gives TRBD2 as D, unverified against the DNA. TRBV12-2 is a pseudogene segment. This CDR3 comprises 14 residues. The CDR3 coding sequence is TGTGCAAGTCGCTTTGCGGACCCCGCGGGTACGCAGTATTTT. Translated, it gives CASRFADPAGTQYF.

The V call is TRBV19, the J call TRBJ2-5; 11 bases fit TRBD1. Germline V gene lookup returns CDR1 LNHDA and CDR2 SQIVND (reference sequence). The trim removed 6 bases at V and 3 bases at J, leaving 9 bases unmatched. The CDR3 contains 16 residues. The CDR3 reads CASRPGTGGSKETQYF. CDR3 nucleotides: TGTGCCAGTAGGCCCGGGACAGGGGGGAGCAAAGAGACCCAGTACTTC.

This clone was seen a single time. The V gene is TRBV6-5, the J gene TRBJ1-1; TRBD1 aligns across 11 bases. This CDR3 has 14 residues. CDR1 is MNHEY and CDR2 is SVGAGI in the germline V gene. Trimming took 6 bases from V and 4 from J; bases not matched to a gene: 4. The CDR3 sequence is CASRGTGGSTEAFF. The CDR3 DNA reads as TGTGCCAGCAGGGGGACAGGGGGGAGCACTGAAGCTTTCTTT.

CDR3 residues: CASSLWSRTGAEGEQYF. The CDR3 bases are TGTGCCAGCAGCTTATGGTCTAGGACAGGGGCGGAAGGCGAGCAGTACTTC. V usage is TRBV13 and J usage is TRBJ2-7, with 9 nucleotides matching TRBD1. Germline V gives CDR1 PRHDT, CDR2 FYEKMQ (reference sequence). V lost 2 bases to trimming and J lost 6 bases; unmatched junction nucleotides: 14. This CDR3 is 17 amino acids long.

The chain employs TRBV13 and TRBJ2-7; 8 bases are shared with TRBD1. V shed 4 bases, J shed 4 bases, and the junction held 6 bases outside the gene matches. This CDR3 spans 14 amino acids. Germline V lookup: CDR1 PRHDT, CDR2 FYEKMQ (reference sequence). CDR3 nucleotides: TGTGCCAGCAGCTCCTCGGACAGGGTGTACGAGCAGTACTTC. This encodes CASSSSDRVYEQYF. The entire variable domain, with the rest obtained from reference TRBV13 and TRBJ2-7, is as follows: AAGVIQSPRHLIKEKRETATLKCYPIPRHDTVYWYQQGPGQDPQFLISFYEKMQSDKGSIPDRFSAQQFSDYHSELNMSSLELGDSALYFCASSSSDRVYEQYFGPGTRLTVT.

The V call is TRBV10-3, the J call TRBJ1-2; no firm D call. The CDR3 totals 11 residues. CDR1 is ENHRY, CDR2 SYGVKD, per germline. The V gene lost 8 bases and the J gene lost 2 bases, with 6 bases spanning the gap. The CDR3 DNA sequence: TGTGCCATCGGAGTGAACTATGGCTACACCTTC. It yields the protein CAIGVNYGYTF.

The chain recombines TRBV7-8 with TRBJ1-4; D unclear. The CDR3 has 17 residues. The ends were cut back, 5 bases at V and 7 bases at J, with 23 bases in the middle. Germline V lookup: CDR1 SGHVS, CDR2 FQNEAQ. The CDR3 coding sequence is TGTGCCAGCAGCGTTATTATCAGCCGATCTGATGGTGAAAAACTGTTTTTT. Its translation is CASSVIISRSDGEKLFF.

The chain carries TRBV28 and TRBJ1-1; D not certain. Germline CDR1 MDHEN, CDR2 SYDVKM. V dropped 1 base and J dropped 3 bases, with 6 bases sitting between them. This CDR3 contains 13 residues. The CDR3 sequence is CASSLFGDTEAFF. CDR3 nucleotides: TGTGCCAGCAGTTTATTCGGGGACACTGAAGCTTTCTTT.

DNA for the CDR3: TGCGCCAGCAGCCCTTACCGGGACAGGGTAATTGATACGCAGTATTTT. Amino acid sequence: CASSPYRDRVIDTQYF. This chain joins TRBV4-3 and TRBJ2-3, with 9 bases fitting TRBD1. The germline CDR1 and CDR2 sequences are LGHNA and YSLEER. The V segment lost 4 bases and the J segment 6 bases; nucleotides outside the gene matches: 11. This CDR3 comprises 16 residues.

V is TRBV9 and J is TRBJ1-1; D call uncertain. Germline loops: CDR1 SGDLS, CDR2 YYNGEE. This CDR3 spans 18 amino acids. Trimming cost V 4 bases and J 3 bases, with 25 bases left between them. The CDR3 sequence: CASSPPLSSHSLHTEAFF. CDR3 DNA sequence: TGTGCCAGCAGCCCTCCCCTTTCAAGCCACAGTCTCCACACTGAAGCTTTCTTT.

The sample holds a few counts of this clone. This chain uses TRBV9 with TRBJ2-1; 11 bases match TRBD2. CDR1 and CDR2 (germline): SGDLS, YYNGEE. This CDR3 has 21 amino acids. J lost 2 bases, V lost 3 bases, and 19 bases had no gene match. The CDR3 is CASSDMQGGLAGGPTYNEQFF. CDR3 DNA sequence: TGTGCCAGCAGCGATATGCAGGGGGGGCTAGCGGGAGGCCCCACCTACAATGAGCAGTTCTTC.

The rearrangement links TRBV5-3 to TRBJ1-2; D may be TRBD1 (5 bases). TRBV5-3 is given ORF status, its function remaining uncertain. Trimming took off 8 bases at V and 0 bases at J, with 17 bases between the two ends. This CDR3 is 15 amino acids long. The DNA of the CDR3 is TGTGCCAGCAGCCCGGACAAGATCCCTAACTATGGCTACACCTTC. Protein product: CASSPDKIPNYGYTF.

This clone was seen a single time. The genes are TRBV6-1 and TRBJ2-1, with 11 positions matching TRBD2. V shed 2 bases, J shed 10 bases, and the junction held 7 bases outside the gene matches. The CDR3 contains 15 residues. Germline V lookup: CDR1 MNHNS, CDR2 SASEGT. The CDR3: CASSESSGGAGEQFF. The CDR3 DNA sequence: TGTGCCAGCAGTGAAAGTAGCGGGGGGGCCGGGGAGCAGTTCTTC.

The chain is built from TRBV5-1 and TRBJ2-3; TRBD2 matches at 10 bases. This CDR3 has 15 residues. Germline-derived CDR1 and CDR2 are SGHRS and YFSETQ. V shed 5 bases and J 2 bases; nucleotides not matched to a gene: 5. The CDR3 loop reads CASSTGTSVTDTQYF. The CDR3 nucleotides are TGCGCCAGCAGTACCGGGACTAGCGTCACAGATACGCAGTATTTT.

This chain connects TRBV13 to TRBJ2-1, with TRBD1 matching over 7 bases. Trimming removed 1 base from V and 9 bases from J; junction bases left unmatched: 6. The CDR3 is 14 residues long. Germline V gene data show CDR1 as PRHDT and CDR2 as FYEKMQ (reference sequence). The CDR3: CASSLVLQGPEQFF. CDR3 bases: TGTGCCAGCAGCTTAGTACTACAGGGGCCTGAGCAGTTCTTC. The whole variable domain, remainder taken from reference TRBV13 and TRBJ2-1, is AAGVIQSPRHLIKEKRETATLKCYPIPRHDTVYWYQQGPGQDPQFLISFYEKMQSDKGSIPDRFSAQQFSDYHSELNMSSLELGDSALYFCASSLVLQGPEQFFGPGTRLTVL.

This clone is a singleton in its sample. J is TRBJ2-7 and V is TRBV2; D possibly uses TRBD1 or TRBD2 (6 bases each). CDR3 length: 13 residues. Germline loops: CDR1 SNHLY, CDR2 FYNNEI. V was trimmed by 7 bases and J by 7 bases, leaving 17 bases between them. In nucleotides, the CDR3 is TGTGCCAGCACGGTGGCAGGGGCGGGAGAGCAGTACTTC. This gives the protein CASTVAGAGEQYF.

V gene TRBV7-3 combines with J gene TRBJ2-7; no clear D. This CDR3 is 13 amino acids long. Per germline, CDR1 SGHTA and CDR2 FQGTGA. The V end lost 2 bases, the J end lost 9 bases, and 14 bases lay between the germline ends. The CDR3 loop is CASSLGPTDGQYF. CDR3 nucleotides: TGTGCCAGCAGCTTAGGCCCAACCGACGGGCAGTACTTC. The whole variable domain, remainder taken from reference TRBV7-3 and TRBJ2-7, is GAGVSQTPSNKVTEKGKYVELRCDPISGHTALYWYRQSLGQGPEFLIYFQGTGAADDSGLPNDRFFAVRPEGSVSTLKIQRTERGDSAVYLCASSLGPTDGQYFGPGTRLTVT.